This T cell receptor (beta chain) derives from a study of cytotoxic CD8 clonotypes in ibrutinib-treated CLL. The wider study: Overall, about 25 responses were partial and 2 complete; following median about 68 months, about 14 patients stayed remitted and around twelve progressed. Study findings and constraints: Lymph node repertoires were not studied, and sampling times were unmatched. At progression, clonality fell back toward baseline after rising at ibrutinib response. There were few public clonotypes, and on treatment they contracted or stayed stable.

Concerning this clone itself: Its cognate antigen is unknown.

The V gene's germline CDR1 is SGHTA and CDR2 FQGTGA. Deletions cut 5 bases from V and 2 bases from J, with 16 bases between. This CDR3 is built from 16 residues. Repertoires were generated with immunoSEQ multiplex PCR, while TCRdb's copy carries only in-frame clones and drops some. The table records approximately 70,000 clones, about 84% of them present only once. V gene TRBV7-3 combines with J gene TRBJ2-1; TRBD1 might be the D (7 bases). The sequence was obtained from a human donor with chronic lymphocytic leukemia. The specimen comprised PBMCs, sampled at disease progression, from a patient treated with ibrutinib. The CDR3 sequence: CASSPRRGQTYNEQFF. The CDR3 region has the DNA TGTGCCAGCAGCCCCCGGAGGGGACAGACCTACAATGAGCAGTTCTTC.